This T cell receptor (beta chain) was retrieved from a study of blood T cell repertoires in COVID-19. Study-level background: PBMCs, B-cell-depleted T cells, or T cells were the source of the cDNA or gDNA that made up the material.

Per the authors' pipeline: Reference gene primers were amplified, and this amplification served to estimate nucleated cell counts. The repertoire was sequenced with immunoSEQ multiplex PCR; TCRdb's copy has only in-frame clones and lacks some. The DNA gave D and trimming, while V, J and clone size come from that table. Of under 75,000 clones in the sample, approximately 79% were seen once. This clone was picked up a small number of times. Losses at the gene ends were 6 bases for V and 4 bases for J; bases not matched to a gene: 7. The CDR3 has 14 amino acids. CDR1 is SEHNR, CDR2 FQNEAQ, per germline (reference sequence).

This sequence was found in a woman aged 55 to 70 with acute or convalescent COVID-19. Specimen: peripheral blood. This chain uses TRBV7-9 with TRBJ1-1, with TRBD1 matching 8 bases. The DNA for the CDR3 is TGTGCCAGCAGTGAAACAACAGGGGGCACTGAAGCTTTCTTT. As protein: CASSETTGGTEAFF.